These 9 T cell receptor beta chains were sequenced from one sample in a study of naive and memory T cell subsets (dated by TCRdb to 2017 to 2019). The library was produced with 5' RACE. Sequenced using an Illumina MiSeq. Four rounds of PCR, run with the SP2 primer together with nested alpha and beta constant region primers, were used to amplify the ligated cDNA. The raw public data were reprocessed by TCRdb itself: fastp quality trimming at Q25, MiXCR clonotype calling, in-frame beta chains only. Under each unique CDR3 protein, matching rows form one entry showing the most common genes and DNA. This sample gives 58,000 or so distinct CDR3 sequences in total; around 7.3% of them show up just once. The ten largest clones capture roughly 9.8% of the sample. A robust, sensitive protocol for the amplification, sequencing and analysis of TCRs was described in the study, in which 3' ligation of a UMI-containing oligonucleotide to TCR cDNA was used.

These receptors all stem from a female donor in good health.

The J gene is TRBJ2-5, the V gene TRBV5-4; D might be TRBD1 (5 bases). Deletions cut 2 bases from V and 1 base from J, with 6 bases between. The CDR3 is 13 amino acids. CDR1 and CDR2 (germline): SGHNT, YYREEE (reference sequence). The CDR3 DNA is TGTGCCAGCAGCTTAAGGGGCCAAGAGACCCAGTACTTC. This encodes CASSLRGQETQYF.

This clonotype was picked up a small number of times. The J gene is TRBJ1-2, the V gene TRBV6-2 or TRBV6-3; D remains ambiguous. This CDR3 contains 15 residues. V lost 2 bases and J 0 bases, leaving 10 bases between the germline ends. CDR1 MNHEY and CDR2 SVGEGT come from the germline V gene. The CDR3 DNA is TGTGCCAGCAGTTACGATGGCAATCCTAACTATGGCTACACCTTC. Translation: CASSYDGNPNYGYTF.

Written as DNA, the CDR3 is TGCAGCGGCGGGGGTAGCGGGGGGTCCTCCTACAATGAGCAGTTCTTC. The encoded protein is CSGGGSGGSSYNEQFF. The gene calls are TRBV29-1 and TRBJ2-1, with TRBD2 identical over 10 bases. CDR3 length: 16 residues. The germline CDR1 and CDR2 sequences are SQVTM and ANQGSEA. V was pared by 7 bases and J by 0 bases, with 9 bases of the junction left unmatched.

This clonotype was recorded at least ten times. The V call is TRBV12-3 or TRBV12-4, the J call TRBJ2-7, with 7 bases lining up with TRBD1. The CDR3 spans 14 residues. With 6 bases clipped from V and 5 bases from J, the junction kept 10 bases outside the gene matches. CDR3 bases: TGTGCCAGCAGAAAAGAGGGGGCGCTCCACGAGCAGTACTTC. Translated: CASRKEGALHEQYF.

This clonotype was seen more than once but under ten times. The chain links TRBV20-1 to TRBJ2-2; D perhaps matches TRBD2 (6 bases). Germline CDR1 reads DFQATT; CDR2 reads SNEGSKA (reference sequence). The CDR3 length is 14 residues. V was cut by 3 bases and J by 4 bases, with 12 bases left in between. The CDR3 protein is CSARSGGSTGELFF. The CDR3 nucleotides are TGCAGTGCTAGGTCCGGGGGATCCACCGGGGAGCTGTTTTTT.

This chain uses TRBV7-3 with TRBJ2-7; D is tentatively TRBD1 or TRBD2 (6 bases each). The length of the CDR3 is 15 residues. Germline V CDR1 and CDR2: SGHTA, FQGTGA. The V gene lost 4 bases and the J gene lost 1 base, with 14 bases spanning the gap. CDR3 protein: CASSSRPGASYEQYF. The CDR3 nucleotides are TGTGCCAGCAGCTCCCGACCGGGGGCGTCCTACGAGCAGTACTTC.

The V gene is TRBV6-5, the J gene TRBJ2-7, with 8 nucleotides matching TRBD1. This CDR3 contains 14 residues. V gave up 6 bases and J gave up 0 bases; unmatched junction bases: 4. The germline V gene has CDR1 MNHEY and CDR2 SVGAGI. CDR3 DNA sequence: TGTGCCAGCAGATGGACAGGGAGCTCCTACGAGCAGTACTTC. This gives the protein CASRWTGSSYEQYF.

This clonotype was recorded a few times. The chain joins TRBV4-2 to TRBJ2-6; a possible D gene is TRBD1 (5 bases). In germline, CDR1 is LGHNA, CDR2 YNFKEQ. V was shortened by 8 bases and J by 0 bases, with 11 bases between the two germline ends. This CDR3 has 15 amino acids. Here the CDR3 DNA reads TGTGCCAGCGGGGCTGCTTCCTCTGGGGCCAACGTCCTGACTTTC. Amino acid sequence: CASGAASSGANVLTF.

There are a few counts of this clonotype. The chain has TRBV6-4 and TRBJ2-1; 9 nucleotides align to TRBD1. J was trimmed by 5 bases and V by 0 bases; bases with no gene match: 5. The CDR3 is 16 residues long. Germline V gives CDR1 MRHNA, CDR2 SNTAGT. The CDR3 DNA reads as TGTGCCAGCAGTGACTCTCCAGGGACAGGGCACAATGAGCAGTTCTTC. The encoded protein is CASSDSPGTGHNEQFF.